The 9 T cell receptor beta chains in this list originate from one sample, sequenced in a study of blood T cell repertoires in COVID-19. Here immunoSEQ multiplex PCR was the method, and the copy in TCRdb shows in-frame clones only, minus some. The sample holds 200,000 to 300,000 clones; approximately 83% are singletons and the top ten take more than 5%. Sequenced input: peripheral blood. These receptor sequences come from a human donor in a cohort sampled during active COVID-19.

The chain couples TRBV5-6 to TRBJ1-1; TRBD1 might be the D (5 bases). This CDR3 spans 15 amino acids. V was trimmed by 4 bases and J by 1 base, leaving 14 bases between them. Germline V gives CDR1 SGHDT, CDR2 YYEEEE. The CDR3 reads CASSRPGHGNTEAFF. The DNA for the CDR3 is TGTGCCAGCAGCAGACCCGGACACGGGAACACTGAAGCTTTCTTT.

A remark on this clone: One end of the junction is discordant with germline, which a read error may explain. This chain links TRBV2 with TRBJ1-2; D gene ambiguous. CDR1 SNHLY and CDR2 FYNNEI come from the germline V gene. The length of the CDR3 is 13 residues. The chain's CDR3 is CASREGQNYGYTF. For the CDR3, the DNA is TGTGCCAGCAGGGAAGGGCAGAACTATGGCTACACCTTC.

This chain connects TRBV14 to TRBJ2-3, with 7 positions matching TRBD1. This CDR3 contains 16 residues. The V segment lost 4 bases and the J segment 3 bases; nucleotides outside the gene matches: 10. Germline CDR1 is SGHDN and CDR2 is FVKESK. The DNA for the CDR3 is TGTGCCAGCAGCCCCCGCTTTAGGGGGCAAACAGATACGCAGTATTTT. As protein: CASSPRFRGQTDTQYF.

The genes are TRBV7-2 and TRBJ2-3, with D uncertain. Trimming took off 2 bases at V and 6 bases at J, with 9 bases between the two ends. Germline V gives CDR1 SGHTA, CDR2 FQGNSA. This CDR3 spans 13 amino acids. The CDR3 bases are TGTGCCAGCAGCTTATCAGGCCCGGATACGCAGTATTTT. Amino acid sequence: CASSLSGPDTQYF.

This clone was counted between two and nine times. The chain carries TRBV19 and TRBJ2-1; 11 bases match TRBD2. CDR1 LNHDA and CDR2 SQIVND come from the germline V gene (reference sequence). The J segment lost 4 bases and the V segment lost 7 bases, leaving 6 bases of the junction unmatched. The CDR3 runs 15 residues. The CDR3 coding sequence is TGTGCCAGTATTCCTAGCGGGGGGCTGTACAATGAGCAGTTCTTC. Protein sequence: CASIPSGGLYNEQFF.

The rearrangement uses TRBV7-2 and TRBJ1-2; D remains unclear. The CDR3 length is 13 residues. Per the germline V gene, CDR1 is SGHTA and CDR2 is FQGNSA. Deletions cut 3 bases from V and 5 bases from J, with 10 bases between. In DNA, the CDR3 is TGTGCCAGCAGCTTGGGAGTATCATATGGCTACACCTTC. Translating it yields CASSLGVSYGYTF.

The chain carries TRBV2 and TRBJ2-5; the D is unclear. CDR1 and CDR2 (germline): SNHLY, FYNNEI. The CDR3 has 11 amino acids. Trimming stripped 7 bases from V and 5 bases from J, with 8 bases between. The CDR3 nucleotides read TGTGCCAGCACCCTCCGGGAGACCCAGTACTTC. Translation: CASTLRETQYF.

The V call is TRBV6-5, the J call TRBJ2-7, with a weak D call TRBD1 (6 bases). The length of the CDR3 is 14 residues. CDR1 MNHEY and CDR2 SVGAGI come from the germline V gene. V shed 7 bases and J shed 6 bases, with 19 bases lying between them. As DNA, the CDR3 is TGTGCCAGCACCCTAACAGGGCCAGGGACCGAGCAGTACTTC. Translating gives CASTLTGPGTEQYF.

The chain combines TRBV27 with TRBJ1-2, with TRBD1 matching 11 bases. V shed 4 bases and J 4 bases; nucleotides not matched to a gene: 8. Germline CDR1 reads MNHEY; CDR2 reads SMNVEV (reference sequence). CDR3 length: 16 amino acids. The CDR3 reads CASSSPGTGGAYGYTF. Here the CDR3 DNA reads TGTGCCAGCAGTTCCCCGGGGACAGGGGGGGCCTATGGCTACACCTTC.